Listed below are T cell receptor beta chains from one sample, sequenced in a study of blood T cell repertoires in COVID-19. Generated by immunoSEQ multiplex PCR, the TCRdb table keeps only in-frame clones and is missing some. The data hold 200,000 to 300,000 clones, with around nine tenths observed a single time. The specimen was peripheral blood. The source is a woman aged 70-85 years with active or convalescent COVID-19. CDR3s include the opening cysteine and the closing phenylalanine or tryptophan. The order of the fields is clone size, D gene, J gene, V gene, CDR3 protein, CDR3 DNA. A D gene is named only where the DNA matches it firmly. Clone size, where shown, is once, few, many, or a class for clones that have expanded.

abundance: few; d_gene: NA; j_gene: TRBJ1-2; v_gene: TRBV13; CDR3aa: CASRSVGPGGYTF; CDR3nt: TGTGCCAGCAGAAGTGTGGGCCCGGGGGGCTACACCTTC
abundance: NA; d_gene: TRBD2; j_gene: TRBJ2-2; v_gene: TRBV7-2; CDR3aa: CASSLAPFGSGGAGELFF; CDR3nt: TGTGCCAGCAGCTTAGCACCCTTTGGTAGCGGGGGGGCCGGGGAGCTGTTTTTT
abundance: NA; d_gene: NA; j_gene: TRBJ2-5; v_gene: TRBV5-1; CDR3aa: CASFEFVETQYF; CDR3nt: TGCGCCAGCTTTGAGTTCGTGGAGACCCAGTACTTC
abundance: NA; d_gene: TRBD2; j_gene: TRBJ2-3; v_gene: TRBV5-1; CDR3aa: CASSLVSGGPSTDTQYF; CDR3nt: TGCGCCAGCAGCTTGGTTAGCGGGGGGCCTAGCACAGATACGCAGTATTTT
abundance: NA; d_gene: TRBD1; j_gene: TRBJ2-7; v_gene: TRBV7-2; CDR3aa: CASSRAGGVNEQYF; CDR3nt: TGTGCCAGCTCGCGGGCAGGGGGCGTCAACGAGCAGTACTTC
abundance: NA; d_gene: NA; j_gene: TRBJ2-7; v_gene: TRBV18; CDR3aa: CASSPFAGFPLEQYF; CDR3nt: TGTGCCAGCTCACCTTTCGCCGGGTTCCCTCTCGAGCAGTACTTC
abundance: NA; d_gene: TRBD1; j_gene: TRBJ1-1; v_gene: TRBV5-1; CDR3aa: CASSPGQREAEAFF; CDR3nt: TGCGCCAGCAGCCCGGGACAGCGTGAGGCTGAAGCTTTCTTT
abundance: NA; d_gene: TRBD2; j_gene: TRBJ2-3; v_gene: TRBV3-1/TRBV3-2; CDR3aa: CASSQETAGVGTDTQYF; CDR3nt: TGTGCCAGCAGCCAAGAAACAGCGGGGGTAGGCACAGATACGCAGTATTTT
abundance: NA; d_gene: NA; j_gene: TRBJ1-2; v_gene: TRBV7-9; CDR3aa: CASSHSRTNYGYTF; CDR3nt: TGTGCCAGCAGCCACAGCCGAACTAACTATGGCTACACCTTC
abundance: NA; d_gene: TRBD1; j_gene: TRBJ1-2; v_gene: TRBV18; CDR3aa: CASSPVQGVGYTF; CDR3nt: TGTGCCAGCTCACCGGTTCAGGGGGTTGGCTACACCTTC
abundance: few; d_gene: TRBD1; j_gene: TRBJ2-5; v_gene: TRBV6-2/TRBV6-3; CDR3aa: CASSAGDRVQETQYF; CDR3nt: TGTGCCAGCAGTGCTGGGGACAGGGTCCAAGAGACCCAGTACTTC
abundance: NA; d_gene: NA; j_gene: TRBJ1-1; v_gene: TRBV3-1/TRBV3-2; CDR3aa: CASSQETGDRTEAFF; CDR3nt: TGTGCCAGCAGCCAAGAGACGGGGGATCGGACTGAAGCTTTCTTT
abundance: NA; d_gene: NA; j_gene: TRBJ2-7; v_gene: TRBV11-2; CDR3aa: CASSLIRQPPGEQYF; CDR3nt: TGTGCCAGCAGCTTAATCAGACAGCCGCCAGGCGAGCAGTACTTC
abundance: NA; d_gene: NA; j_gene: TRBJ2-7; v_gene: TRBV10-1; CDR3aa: CASSVAGAYEQYF; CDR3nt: TGCGCCAGCAGTGTGGCAGGGGCGTACGAGCAGTACTTC
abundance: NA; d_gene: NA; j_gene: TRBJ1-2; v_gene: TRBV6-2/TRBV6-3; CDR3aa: CASSFRGLDGYTF; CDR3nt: TGTGCCAGCAGTTTTAGGGGTCTGGATGGCTACACCTTC
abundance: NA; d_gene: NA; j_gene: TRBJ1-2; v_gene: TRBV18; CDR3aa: CASSPAQGWDYGYTF; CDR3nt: TGTGCCAGCTCACCGGCACAGGGTTGGGACTATGGCTACACCTTC
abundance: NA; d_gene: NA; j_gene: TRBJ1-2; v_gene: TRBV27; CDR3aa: CASSPNPGLGGYTF; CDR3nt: TGTGCCAGCAGTCCCAACCCAGGACTAGGAGGCTACACCTTC
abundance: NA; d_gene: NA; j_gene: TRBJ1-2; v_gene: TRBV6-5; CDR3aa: CASSYSQGRNYGYTF; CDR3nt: TGTGCCAGCAGTTATTCCCAAGGCAGGAACTATGGCTACACCTTC
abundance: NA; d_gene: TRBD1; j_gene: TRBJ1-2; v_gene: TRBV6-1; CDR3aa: CASAGGQGAYRYTF; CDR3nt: TGTGCCAGCGCAGGGGGACAGGGTGCGTACCGCTACACCTTC
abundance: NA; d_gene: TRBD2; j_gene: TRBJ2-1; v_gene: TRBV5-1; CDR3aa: CASSPGTSGGRIYNEQFF; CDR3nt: TGCGCCAGCAGCCCTGGGACTAGCGGGGGCCGGATATACAATGAGCAGTTCTTC
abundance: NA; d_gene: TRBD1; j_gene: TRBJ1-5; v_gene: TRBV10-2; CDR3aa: CASGDRGANQPQHF; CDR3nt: TGCGCCAGCGGGGACAGGGGTGCCAATCAGCCCCAGCATTTT
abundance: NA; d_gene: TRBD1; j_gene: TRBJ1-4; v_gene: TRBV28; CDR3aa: CASLTGVMGGTNEKLFF; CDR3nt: TGTGCCAGTTTGACAGGGGTGATGGGCGGAACTAATGAAAAACTGTTTTTT
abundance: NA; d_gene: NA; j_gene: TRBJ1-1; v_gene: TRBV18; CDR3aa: CASSPQGSNTEAFF; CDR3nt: TGTGCCAGCTCACCACAGGGGTCCAACACTGAAGCTTTCTTT
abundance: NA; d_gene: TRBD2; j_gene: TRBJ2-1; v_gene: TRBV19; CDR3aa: CASSTRGGPTNNEQFF; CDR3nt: TGTGCCAGTAGTACCCGGGGGGGGCCAACTAACAATGAGCAGTTCTTC
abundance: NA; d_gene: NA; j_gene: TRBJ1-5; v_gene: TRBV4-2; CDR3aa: CASSQEGGGDNQPQHF; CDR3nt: TGTGCCAGCAGCCAAGAGGGGGGAGGGGACAATCAGCCCCAGCATTTT
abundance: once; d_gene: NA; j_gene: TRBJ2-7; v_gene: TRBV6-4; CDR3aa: CASSEPGSEQYF; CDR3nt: TGTGCCAGCAGTGAACCCGGGAGCGAGCAGTACTTC
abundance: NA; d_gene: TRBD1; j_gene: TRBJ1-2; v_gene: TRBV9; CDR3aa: CASSADRIGGYTF; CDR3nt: TGTGCCAGCAGCGCGGACAGGATTGGCGGCTACACCTTC
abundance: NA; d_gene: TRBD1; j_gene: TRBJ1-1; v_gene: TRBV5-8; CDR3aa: CASKQLGTVNTEAFF; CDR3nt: TGTGCCAGCAAACAGCTCGGGACAGTGAACACTGAAGCTTTCTTT
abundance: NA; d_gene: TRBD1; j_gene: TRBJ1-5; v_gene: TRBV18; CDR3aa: CASSPLGQGSFSDQPQHF; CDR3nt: TGTGCCAGCTCACCTCTGGGACAGGGGAGTTTCTCGGATCAGCCCCAGCATTTT
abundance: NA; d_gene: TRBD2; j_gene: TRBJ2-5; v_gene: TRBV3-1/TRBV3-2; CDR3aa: CASSPSPSGLETQYF; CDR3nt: TGTGCCAGCAGCCCAAGTCCTAGCGGCCTAGAGACCCAGTACTTC
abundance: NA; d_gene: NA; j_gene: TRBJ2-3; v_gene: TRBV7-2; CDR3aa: CASSLGRDTQYF; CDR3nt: TGTGCCAGCAGCTTAGGGAGAGATACGCAGTATTTT
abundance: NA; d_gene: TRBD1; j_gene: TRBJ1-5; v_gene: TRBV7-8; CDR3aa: CASSLGQGKPQHF; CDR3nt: TGTGCCAGCAGCTTAGGACAGGGGAAGCCCCAGCATTTT
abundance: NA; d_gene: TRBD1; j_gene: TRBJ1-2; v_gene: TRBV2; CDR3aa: CASSSGQGNYGYTF; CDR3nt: TGTGCCAGCAGCAGCGGACAGGGAAACTATGGCTACACCTTC
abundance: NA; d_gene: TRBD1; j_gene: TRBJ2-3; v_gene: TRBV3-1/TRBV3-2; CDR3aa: CASSQVRTGGTDTQYF; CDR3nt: TGTGCCAGCAGCCAAGTTCGGACAGGGGGCACAGATACGCAGTATTTT
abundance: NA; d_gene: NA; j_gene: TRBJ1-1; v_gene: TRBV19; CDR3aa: CASKDNLNTEAFF; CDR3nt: TGTGCCAGTAAGGACAACCTTAACACTGAAGCTTTCTTT
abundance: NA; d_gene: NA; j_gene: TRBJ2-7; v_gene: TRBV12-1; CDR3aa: CASSFRTGSTYEQYF; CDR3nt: TGTGCCAGCAGCTTTCGGACAGGTTCCACCTACGAGCAGTACTTC
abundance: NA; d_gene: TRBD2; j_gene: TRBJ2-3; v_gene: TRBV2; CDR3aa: CASSEAVAGGIFTDTQYF; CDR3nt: TGTGCCAGCAGTGAAGCTGTAGCGGGGGGCATTTTCACAGATACGCAGTATTTT
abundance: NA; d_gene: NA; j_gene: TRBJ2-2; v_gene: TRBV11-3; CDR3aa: CASSSVLSGELFF; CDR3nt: TGTGCCAGCAGCTCAGTTTTATCCGGGGAGCTGTTTTTT
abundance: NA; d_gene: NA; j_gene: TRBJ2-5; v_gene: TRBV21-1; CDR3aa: CASSIYYSPWETQYF; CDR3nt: TGTGCCAGCAGCATTTACTACTCCCCGTGGGAGACCCAGTACTTC
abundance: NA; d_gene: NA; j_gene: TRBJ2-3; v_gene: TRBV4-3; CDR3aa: CASSQDGGDTQYF; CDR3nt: TGCGCCAGCAGCCAAGATGGGGGGGATACGCAGTATTTT
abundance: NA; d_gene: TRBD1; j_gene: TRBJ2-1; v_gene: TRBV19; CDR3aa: CASTKGQSSYNEQFF; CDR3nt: TGTGCCAGTACCAAGGGACAGAGCTCCTACAATGAGCAGTTCTTC
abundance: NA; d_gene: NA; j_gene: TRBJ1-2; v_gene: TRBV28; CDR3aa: CATSDTTYGYTF; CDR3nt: TGTGCCACCTCGGACACTACCTATGGCTACACCTTC
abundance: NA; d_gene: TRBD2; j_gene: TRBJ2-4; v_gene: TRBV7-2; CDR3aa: CASSLLQSGLDSAKNIQYF; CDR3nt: TGTGCCAGCAGCCTGCTCCAATCGGGACTAGATTCGGCCAAAAACATTCAGTACTTC